This TCR beta chain was profiled in a study of T cell changes during pregnancy in multiple sclerosis (dated by TCRdb to the late 2010s). About the investigation overall: In women with multiple sclerosis, the researchers looked at how the T cell repertoire shifted as pregnancy progressed.

Notes on this clone: The clone's antigen remains unknown. Within one base of it there is no much larger clone, and no base qualities were kept.

Counted from cysteine to phenylalanine, this CDR3 has 15 amino acids. Only the CDR3 portion is preserved as DNA: 45 bases, with reading frame beginning at the first base. Unmatched junction bases come to 17, with V trimmed by 11 bases and J by 10 bases. Per the germline V gene (reference sequence), LNHDA is the CDR1 and SQIVND is the CDR2. Receptor libraries were prepared by the immunoSEQ multiplex PCR assay. TCRdb retrieved this table from immuneACCESS and kept in-frame rearrangements only. Not all clones are present; in checked studies, unresolved V genes account for under half, and no reason is known for the remainder. The sample yields tens of thousands of clones; 91% were counted once. Together, the top ten hold roughly 0.5% of the sample.

This TCR derives from a female donor in good health, enrolled as a control in a pregnancy study. The chain links TRBV19 with TRBJ2-1, with TRBD1 identical over 10 junction bases. Specimen: CD4+ T cells from peripheral blood mononuclear cells, collected in the second trimester of pregnancy. Here is the DNA: TGTGCCTCCCAAGTAGGCGGACAGGGGGGTGGGGAGCAGTTCTTC. Translated, this gives CASQVGGQGGGEQFF.